The rows below give T cell receptor beta chains drawn from one sample of a study of OX40 agonist ivuxolimab in advanced cancers. Measured with immunoSEQ multiplex PCR; TCRdb has only the in-frame clones, and not every one. This sample has tens of thousands of clones, with roughly 87% found just once. The sample was CD4+ or CD8+ T cells sorted from blood, taken in a trial of the OX40 agonist ivuxolimab. All receptors come from an adult with an advanced solid tumor such as melanoma, head and neck, liver or kidney cancer. Both conserved end residues are part of each CDR3. The order of the fields is D gene, clone size, V gene, J gene, CDR3 DNA, CDR3 protein. D genes are given only for firm matches. Size values are once, few and many counts, or a class for expanded clones, and some rows have none.

>.|.|TRBV6-6|TRBJ2-2
TGTGCCAGCAGTTACTCCAGGGGTTTGGGCACCGGGGAGCTGTTTTTT
CASSYSRGLGTGELFF
>.|once|TRBV6-1|TRBJ2-3
TGTGCCAGCAGTGAAGTGGGGGGTATTGGGCGTGGCACAGATACGCAGTATTTT
CASSEVGGIGRGTDTQYF
>TRBD2|.|TRBV9|TRBJ2-3
TGTGCCAGCAGGGCGGGGAGCGGGGCGACGGGGGATACGCAGTATTTT
CASRAGSGATGDTQYF
>TRBD2|.|TRBV7-9|TRBJ2-1
TGTGCCAGCAGCCGCGCGGGGGGGCCAGGCAATGAGCAGTTCTTC
CASSRAGGPGNEQFF
>TRBD1|.|TRBV6-6|TRBJ2-7
TGTGCCAGCAGTTACTCCCCGGGACAGGGGGCCGGCGAGCAGTACTTC
CASSYSPGQGAGEQYF
>.|.|TRBV6-1|TRBJ1-1
TGTGCCAGCCAGACGGGGGGACACTGGAACACTGAAGCTTTCTTT
CASQTGGHWNTEAFF
>.|.|TRBV10-1|TRBJ2-7
TGCGCCAGCAGTCTTGCAGGGTTCGAGCAGTACTTC
CASSLAGFEQYF
>TRBD2|.|TRBV27|TRBJ2-1
TGTGCCAGCAGTTTATCATGGACTAGCGGACTCTACAATGAGCAGTTCTTC
CASSLSWTSGLYNEQFF
>TRBD2|.|TRBV19|TRBJ2-2
TGTGCCAGTCGCCGACTAGCGGGGGGGCCCACCGGGGAGCTGTTTTTT
CASRRLAGGPTGELFF
>.|few|TRBV7-9|TRBJ1-1
TGTGCCAGCAGCTTAGGAGGGGCCATGAACACTGAAGCTTTCTTT
CASSLGGAMNTEAFF